This is a list of T cell receptor beta chains from one sample in a study of T cell repertoires in cytomegalovirus infection. Each CDR3 protein is one row after TCRdb ran MiXCR on the reads. The table records almost 550,000 distinct CDR3 sequences, about 15% of them present only once. Material for sequencing was CD8+ T cells from PBMCs. Receptor source: a human donor in good health (CMV status not recorded). Some clones in this sample may be carry-over from other donors' samples. CDR3s include the opening cysteine and the closing phenylalanine or tryptophan. D genes are given only for firm matches. Clone size is shown for a subset of rows, as once, few, many or a class of expanded clone.

>-|TRBJ2-7|-|TRBV27
TGTGCCAGCAGAGAGGGTACCTACGAGCAGTACTTC
CASREGTYEQYF
>TRBD2|TRBJ2-3|-|TRBV20-1
TGCAGTGCTAGAGGGCTAGCGGGAGGTGTTAGCACAGATACGCAGTATTTT
CSARGLAGGVSTDTQYF
>-|TRBJ2-2|few|TRBV2
TGTGCCACCAGCAGGAACGTGGGAGGTCCAAGGAACACCGGGGAGCTGTTTTTT
CATSRNVGGPRNTGELFF
>-|TRBJ2-7|many|TRBV7-9
TGTGCCAGCAGCTCAGGACAGAGCTTCTACGAGCAGTACTTC
CASSSGQSFYEQYF
>TRBD1|TRBJ2-3|few|TRBV5-8
TGTGCCAGCAGCTTGGTGGAGACAGGGCCATCGGATACGCAGTATTTT
CASSLVETGPSDTQYF
>-|TRBJ2-2|many|TRBV24-1
TGTGCCACCCGAAGTGATGGGAGCACCGGGGAGCTGTTTTTT
CATRSDGSTGELFF
>-|TRBJ1-1|many|TRBV12-3/TRBV12-4
TGTGCCAGCAGTTTAGCCAAGGGCCGCACTGAAGCTTTCTTT
CASSLAKGRTEAFF
>-|TRBJ1-6|many|TRBV7-6
TGTGCCAGCAGCCCAGCAGGGCCACCCCTCCACTTT
CASSPAGPPLHF
>-|TRBJ1-5|many|TRBV27
TGTGCCAGCAGTTTAAAGGGGGGCAATCAGCCCCAGCATTTT
CASSLKGGNQPQHF
>TRBD1|TRBJ1-6|-|TRBV25-1
TGTGCCAACAGTGAATCGTGGACAGGGAGATCACCCCTCCACTTT
CANSESWTGRSPLHF
>-|TRBJ2-7|many|TRBV14
TGTGCCAGCAGCCACAGTCGCCCCTTTACCTACGAGCAGTACTTC
CASSHSRPFTYEQYF
>-|TRBJ1-2|many|TRBV12-3/TRBV12-4
TGTGCCAGCAGCCCCGTCACTATAGTTCAATTGAGCTACACCTTC
CASSPVTIVQLSYTF
>TRBD2|TRBJ2-1|few|TRBV19
TGTGCCAGTAGTATAGGGCTAGCGGGAGGGCGAGAGCAGTTCTTC
CASSIGLAGGREQFF
>TRBD1|TRBJ2-3|many|TRBV27
TGTGCCAGCAGTTCCGGGACAGCTATACTTAGGGATACGCAGTATTTT
CASSSGTAILRDTQYF
>TRBD1|TRBJ1-2|-|TRBV6-1
TGTGCCAGCAGCCCCCGGGACAGGGGGGGAAGTAACTATGGCTACACCTTC
CASSPRDRGGSNYGYTF
>TRBD1|TRBJ2-7|-|TRBV2
TGTGCCAGCCAGGACAGGAGGTACGAGCAGTACTTC
CASQDRRYEQYF
>-|TRBJ1-5|-|TRBV3-1
TGTGCCAGCAGCCAAGATCTGGCAGCCCATCAGCCCCAGCATTTT
CASSQDLAAHQPQHF
>TRBD2|TRBJ2-5|many|TRBV10-3
TGTGCCATCAGTGTAGGACGGGAGGGCCGAGAGACCCAGTACTTC
CAISVGREGRETQYF
>-|TRBJ1-1|-|TRBV14
TGTGCCAGCAGCTTAAGGCCCAGCCTGAACACTGAAGCTTTCTTT
CASSLRPSLNTEAFF
>-|TRBJ1-1|-|TRBV10-2
TGCGCCAGCAAAACAAGTTCGAACACTGAAGCTTTCTTT
CASKTSSNTEAFF
>-|TRBJ2-7|many|TRBV6-1
TGTGCCAGCAGTAGGAGACTGATCTCCTACGAGCAGTACTTC
CASSRRLISYEQYF
>-|TRBJ2-5|few|TRBV10-3
TGTGCCATCAGTGAGATGCAGGGAAGGAAAGAGACCCAGTACTTC
CAISEMQGRKETQYF
>-|TRBJ1-5|many|TRBV27
TGTGCCAGCAGTTGGATAGGGGATGGCAATCAGCCCCAGCATTTT
CASSWIGDGNQPQHF
>TRBD2|TRBJ2-5|-|TRBV5-1
TGCGCCAGCAGCATTCTTGCGACTAGCGGGAGGGCTGCAGAGACCCAGTACTTC
CASSILATSGRAAETQYF
>TRBD2|TRBJ2-5|-|TRBV2
TGTGCCAGCAGTGAAAAAGCGGGGGGGTGGCCAGCAGAGACCCAGTACTTC
CASSEKAGGWPAETQYF
>-|TRBJ1-1|few|TRBV28
TGTGCCAGCAGTTCACATGGGACGGTGAACACTGAAGCTTTCTTT
CASSSHGTVNTEAFF
>-|TRBJ2-3|-|TRBV7-6
TGTGCCAGCAGCTTACCTTCGGCCCCTAGCACAGATATGCAGTATTTT
CASSLPSAPSTDMQYF
>TRBD1|TRBJ2-1|few|TRBV9
TGTGCCAGCAGTAGTCAGGGGGCGAGCAATGAGCAGTTCTTC
CASSSQGASNEQFF
>-|TRBJ1-1|few|TRBV9
TGTGCCAGCAGCCCCGGGGGAGGGAAGGGGTACACTGAAGCTTTCTTT
CASSPGGGKGYTEAFF
>-|TRBJ1-5|-|TRBV4-1
TGCGCCAGCAGCCAAGAAGCCCAGCCCCAGCATTTT
CASSQEAQPQHF
>TRBD2|TRBJ2-7|many|TRBV9
TGTGCCAGCAGCGGCGGGAGGGCCGGCTACGAGCAGTACTTC
CASSGGRAGYEQYF
>-|TRBJ1-2|many|TRBV4-1
TGCGCCAGCAGCCAAGATGCAGGGATCAACTATGGCTACACCTTC
CASSQDAGINYGYTF
>TRBD1|TRBJ1-4|-|TRBV11-2
TGTGCCAGCAGCTCCCCGACAGGGAACCTTGCAACTAATGAAAAACTGTTTTTT
CASSSPTGNLATNEKLFF
>-|TRBJ1-2|few|TRBV23-1
TGCGCCAGCAGCCCACCGAGGAGAGATCGTGGCTACACCTTC
CASSPPRRDRGYTF
>TRBD1|TRBJ1-2|many|TRBV11-2
TGTGCCAGCAGCCCGCGGACAGGGGGGACGGATGGCTACACCTTC
CASSPRTGGTDGYTF
>TRBD1|TRBJ2-7|-|TRBV2
TGTGCCAGCAGCGACAAGGGACAGCTCTTCTACGAGCAGTACTTC
CASSDKGQLFYEQYF
>-|TRBJ2-1|-|TRBV7-9
TGTGCCAGCAGCCCCCCGGGGAGGACCGATGAGCAGTTCTTC
CASSPPGRTDEQFF
>-|TRBJ2-3|-|TRBV2
TGTGCCAGTCCGGGACAAGCAGGAGATACGCAGTATTTT
CASPGQAGDTQYF
>TRBD1|TRBJ2-3|many|TRBV7-3
TGTGCCAGCAGCGCTACAGGGGGTAGTTCGGCAGATACGCAGTATTTT
CASSATGGSSADTQYF
>-|TRBJ1-5|few|TRBV19
TGTGCCAGTAGTGCTACAGCGGCGGGTAGCAATCAGCCCCAGCATTTT
CASSATAAGSNQPQHF
>TRBD1|TRBJ1-5|-|TRBV5-6
TGTGCCAGCAGCTTTGGACAGGGACGTAATCAGCCCCAGCATTTT
CASSFGQGRNQPQHF
>TRBD1|TRBJ2-3|many|TRBV4-1
TGCGCCAGCAGCCAACTGGACAGGGGGGATACAGATACGCAGTATTTT
CASSQLDRGDTDTQYF
>-|TRBJ2-2|many|TRBV7-9
TGTGCCAGCAGCTTAGTGGTGACAGGCGACACCGGGGAGCTGTTTTTT
CASSLVVTGDTGELFF
>TRBD1|TRBJ2-7|-|TRBV7-8
TGTGCCAGCAGCTTAGAGCAGGGGGACGAGCAGTACTTC
CASSLEQGDEQYF
>-|TRBJ1-2|few|TRBV30
TGTGCCTGGAGTGTGGGGGGGTTCAATGGCTACACCTTC
CAWSVGGFNGYTF
>-|TRBJ2-1|-|TRBV6-2/TRBV6-3
TGTGCCAGCAGTGTAGCGTTGAGCTCCTACAATGAGCAGTTCTTC
CASSVALSSYNEQFF
>TRBD1|TRBJ1-2|few|TRBV5-4
TGTGCCAGCAGCTTGGCGGGGACAGGACTAATTGGGATTTTGGATAACCTCTATGGCTACACCTTC
CASSLAGTGLIGILDNLYGYTF
>-|TRBJ2-1|many|TRBV7-9
TGTGCCAGCAGCTTGGAAGGTGGCGAGCAGTTCTTC
CASSLEGGEQFF
>TRBD2|TRBJ2-4|-|TRBV20-1
TGCAGTGCTAGGGGGGGGGAGGTCATGAACATTCAGTACTTC
CSARGGEVMNIQYF
>-|TRBJ2-1|few|TRBV6-1
TGTGCCAGCAGGTCTGAGTACTCCCCCTACAATGAGCAGTTCTTC
CASRSEYSPYNEQFF
>-|TRBJ2-2|-|TRBV12-3/TRBV12-4
TGTGCCAGCAGCCCCGGGAGGGGGCGCGGGGAGCTGTTTTTT
CASSPGRGRGELFF
>TRBD1|TRBJ2-2|-|TRBV19
TGTGCCAGTAGTACGCCTAGGACAGGGGATAACACCGGGGAGCTGTTTTTT
CASSTPRTGDNTGELFF